This TCR beta chain derives from a study of human T cells and chemical hapten exposure. Across the whole study: Donors were sensitized with 2% DPC on the upper inner arm. Findings of the study overall: Among TCRs, those above 1 in 1000 frequency were unaffected by DPC sensitization.

At least ten counts were recorded for this clonotype. The antigen remains unidentified. TCRdb reprocessed the RACE reads via MiXCR and lists one record per CDR3 protein. Of more than 300,000 distinct CDR3 sequences listed, approximately 5.1% were seen once; the top ten hold roughly 2.6%. Documented time point: pre-sensitization, week 0. The treatment denotes: therapeutic diphenylcyclopropenone sensitization with weekly scalp DPC. CDR1 is SNHLY, CDR2 FYNNEI, per germline. The J segment lost 9 bases and the V segment lost 8 bases, leaving 9 bases of the junction unmatched. The length of the CDR3 is 13 residues.

This TCR derives from a woman aged 45 to 65 with alopecia areata. Some clones in this sample may be carry-over from other donors' samples. The chain combines TRBV2 with TRBJ2-1; 8 positions match TRBD1. Sequences were derived from whole blood, sampled in connection with sensitization to the hapten diphenylcyclopropenone (DPC). The CDR3 DNA reads TGTGCCAGCTCGACTCAGGGGGCTGGTGAGCAGTTCTTC. Translating it yields CASSTQGAGEQFF.